This paragraph reports one T cell receptor (beta chain). This record comes from a study of shared T cell receptors in the human thymus. TCRdb keeps only in-frame clones here, not all; method: immunoSEQ multiplex PCR. The sample holds 700,000 or so clones, 70% to 90% seen once. The CDR3 has 15 amino acids. Germline CDR1 MGHDK, CDR2 SYGVNS. Germline trimming cut 4 bases from V and 9 bases from J; bases unmatched to any gene: 9. The data also belong to a second study, concerning human thymus T cells. This second study notes: From resections taken during corrective heart surgery, the thymus tissue was obtained. Thymic and blood repertoires showed apparently biased V and J gene usage.

Sequences were obtained from thymocytes. The source of this sequence is a girl under two years old with a congenital heart defect. The gene calls are TRBV25-1 and TRBJ2-1, with TRBD1 matching over 10 bases. The CDR3 loop is CASSVLRQGAPEQFF. CDR3 DNA: TGTGCCAGCAGTGTCCTCCGACAGGGGGCCCCTGAGCAGTTCTTC. Combining the CDR3 with reference TRBV25-1 and TRBJ2-1 gives the whole variable domain EADIYQTPRYLVIGTGKKITLECSQTMGHDKMYWYQQDPGMELHLIHYSYGVNSTEKGDLSSESTVSRIRTEHFPLTLESARPSHTSQYLCASSVLRQGAPEQFFGPGTRLTVL.